What follows describes a single T cell receptor beta chain. This record comes from a study of siplizumab effects on memory and regulatory T cells. This CDR3 comprises 13 residues. Germline CDR1 SGDLS, CDR2 YYNGEE. V lost 2 bases and J 4 bases, leaving 9 bases between the germline ends. Generated by immunoSEQ multiplex PCR, the TCRdb table keeps only in-frame clones and is missing some. The repertoire holds about 100,000 clones, more than 85% seen once, with approximately 0.58% in the top ten. Sample: Tregs sorted from blood. The TCR was taken from a human donor in good health. The chain has TRBV9 and TRBJ1-1; D remains ambiguous. The CDR3 spells CASSVLVSTEAFF. The CDR3, as DNA: TGTGCCAGCAGCGTTCTGGTGAGCACTGAAGCTTTCTTT.